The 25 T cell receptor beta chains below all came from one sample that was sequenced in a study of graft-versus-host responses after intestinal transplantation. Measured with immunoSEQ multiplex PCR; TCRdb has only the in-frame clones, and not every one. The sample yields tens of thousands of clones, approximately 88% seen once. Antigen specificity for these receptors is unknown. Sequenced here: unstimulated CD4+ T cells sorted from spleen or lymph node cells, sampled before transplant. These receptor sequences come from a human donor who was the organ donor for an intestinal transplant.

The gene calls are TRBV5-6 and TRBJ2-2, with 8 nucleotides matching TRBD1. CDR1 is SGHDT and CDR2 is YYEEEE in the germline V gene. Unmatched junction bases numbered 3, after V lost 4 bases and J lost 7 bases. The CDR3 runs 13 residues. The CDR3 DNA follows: TGTGCCAGCAGCCGACAGGGGAGCGGGGAGCTGTTTTTT. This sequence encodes CASSRQGSGELFF.

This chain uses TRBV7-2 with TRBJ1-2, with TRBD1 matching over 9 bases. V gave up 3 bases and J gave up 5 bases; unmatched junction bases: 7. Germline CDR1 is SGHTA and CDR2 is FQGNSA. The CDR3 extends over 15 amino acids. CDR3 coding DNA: TGTGCCAGCAGCTTCTACCGGGACAGGGATTATGGCTACACCTTC. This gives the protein CASSFYRDRDYGYTF.

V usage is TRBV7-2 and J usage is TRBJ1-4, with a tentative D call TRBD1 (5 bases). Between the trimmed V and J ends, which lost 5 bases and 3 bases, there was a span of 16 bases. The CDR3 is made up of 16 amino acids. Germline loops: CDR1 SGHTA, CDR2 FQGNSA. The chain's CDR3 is CASSRFNMGANEKLFF. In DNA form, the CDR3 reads TGTGCCAGCAGCCGATTTAATATGGGGGCTAATGAAAAACTGTTTTTT.

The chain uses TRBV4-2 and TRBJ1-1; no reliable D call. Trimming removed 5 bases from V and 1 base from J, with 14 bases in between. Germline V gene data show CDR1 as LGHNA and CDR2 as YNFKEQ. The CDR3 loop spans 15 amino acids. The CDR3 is CASSSPGRRNTEAFF. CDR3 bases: TGTGCCAGCAGCTCCCCTGGACGGAGGAACACTGAAGCTTTCTTT.

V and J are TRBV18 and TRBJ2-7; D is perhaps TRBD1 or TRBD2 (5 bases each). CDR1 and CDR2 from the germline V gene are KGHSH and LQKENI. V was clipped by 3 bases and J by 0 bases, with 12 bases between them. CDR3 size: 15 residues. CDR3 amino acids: CASSPTGTVSYEQYF. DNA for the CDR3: TGTGCCAGCTCACCTACTGGGACGGTCTCCTACGAGCAGTACTTC.

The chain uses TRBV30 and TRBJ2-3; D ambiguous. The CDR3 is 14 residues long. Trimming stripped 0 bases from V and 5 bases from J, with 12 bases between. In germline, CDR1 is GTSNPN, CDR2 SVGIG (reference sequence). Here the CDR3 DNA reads TGTGCCTGGAGTGTACTTTTTTATGGAGATACGCAGTATTTT. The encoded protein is CAWSVLFYGDTQYF.

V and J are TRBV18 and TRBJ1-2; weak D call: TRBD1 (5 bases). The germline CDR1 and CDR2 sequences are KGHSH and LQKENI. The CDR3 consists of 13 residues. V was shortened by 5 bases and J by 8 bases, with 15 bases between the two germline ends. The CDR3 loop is CASSSQVQEGYTF. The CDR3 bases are TGTGCCAGCTCAAGTCAGGTACAGGAAGGCTACACCTTC. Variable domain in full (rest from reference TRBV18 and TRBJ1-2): NAGVMQNPRHLVRRRGQEARLRCSPMKGHSHVYWYRQLPEEGLKFMVYLQKENIIDESGMPKERFSAEFPKEGPSILRIQQVVRGDSAAYFCASSSQVQEGYTFGSGTRLTVV.

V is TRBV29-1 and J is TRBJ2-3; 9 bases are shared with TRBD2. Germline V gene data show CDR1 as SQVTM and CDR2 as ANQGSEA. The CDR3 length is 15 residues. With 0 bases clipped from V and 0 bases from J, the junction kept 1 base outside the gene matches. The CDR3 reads CSVEDLAGSTDTQYF. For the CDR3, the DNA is TGCAGCGTTGAAGATCTAGCGGGGAGCACAGATACGCAGTATTTT.

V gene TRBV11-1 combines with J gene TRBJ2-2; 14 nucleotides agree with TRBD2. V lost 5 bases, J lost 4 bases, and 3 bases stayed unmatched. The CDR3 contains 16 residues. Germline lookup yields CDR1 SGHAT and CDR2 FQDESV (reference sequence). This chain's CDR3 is CASSIGLAGGTGELFF. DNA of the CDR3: TGTGCCAGCAGCATAGGACTAGCGGGAGGCACCGGGGAGCTGTTTTTT. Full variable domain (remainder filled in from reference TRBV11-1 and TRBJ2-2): EAEVAQSPRYKITEKSQAVAFWCDPISGHATLYWYRQILGQGPELLVQFQDESVVDDSQLPKDRFSAERLKGVDSTLKIQPAELGDSAMYLCASSIGLAGGTGELFFGEGSRLTVL.

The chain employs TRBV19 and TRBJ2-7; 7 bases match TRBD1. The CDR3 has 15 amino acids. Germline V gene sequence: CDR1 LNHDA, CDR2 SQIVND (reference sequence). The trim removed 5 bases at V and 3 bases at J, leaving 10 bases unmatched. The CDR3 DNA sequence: TGTGCCAGTAGTCCCCGGGACAGATCATTCTACGAGCAGTACTTC. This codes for CASSPRDRSFYEQYF.

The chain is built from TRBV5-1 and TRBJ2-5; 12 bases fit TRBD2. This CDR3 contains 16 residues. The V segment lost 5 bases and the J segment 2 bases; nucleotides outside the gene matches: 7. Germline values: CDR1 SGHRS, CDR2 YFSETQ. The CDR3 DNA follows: TGCGCCAGCAGTGTAGGACTAGCGGGGTTACAAGAGACCCAGTACTTC. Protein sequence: CASSVGLAGLQETQYF.

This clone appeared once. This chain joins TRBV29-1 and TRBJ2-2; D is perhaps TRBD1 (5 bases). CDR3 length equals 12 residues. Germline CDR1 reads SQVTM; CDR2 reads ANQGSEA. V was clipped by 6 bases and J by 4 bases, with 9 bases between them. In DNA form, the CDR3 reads TGCAGCGTGGAAAGGGGCACCGGGGAGCTGTTTTTT. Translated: CSVERGTGELFF.

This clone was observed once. CDR3 sequence: CASSEGLAGSSYEQYF. Written as DNA, the CDR3 is TGTGCCAGTAGTGAAGGACTAGCGGGTAGCTCCTACGAGCAGTACTTC. The rearrangement joins TRBV19 to TRBJ2-7; 11 bases are a match to TRBD2. V trimming: 5 bases; J trimming: 0 bases; junction bases outside the gene matches: 6. Per the germline V gene, CDR1 is LNHDA and CDR2 is SQIVND (reference sequence). This CDR3 region has 16 residues.

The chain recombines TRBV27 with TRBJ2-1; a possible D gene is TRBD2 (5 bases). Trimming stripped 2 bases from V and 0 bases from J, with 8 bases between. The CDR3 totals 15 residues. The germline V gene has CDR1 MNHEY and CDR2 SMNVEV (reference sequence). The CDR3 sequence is CASSLSGSSYNEQFF. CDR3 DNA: TGTGCCAGCAGTTTAAGCGGTAGCTCCTACAATGAGCAGTTCTTC.

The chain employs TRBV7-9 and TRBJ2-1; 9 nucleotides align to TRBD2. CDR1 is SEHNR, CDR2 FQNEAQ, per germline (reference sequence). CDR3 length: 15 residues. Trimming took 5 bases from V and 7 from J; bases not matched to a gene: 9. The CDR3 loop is CASSPGGGAGNEQFF. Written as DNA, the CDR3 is TGTGCCAGCAGCCCAGGCGGGGGGGCCGGAAATGAGCAGTTCTTC.

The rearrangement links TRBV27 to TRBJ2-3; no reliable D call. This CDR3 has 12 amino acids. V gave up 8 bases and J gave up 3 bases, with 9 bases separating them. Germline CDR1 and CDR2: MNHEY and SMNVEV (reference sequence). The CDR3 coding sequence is TGTGCCAGCCGCCCGGGTACAGATACGCAGTATTTT. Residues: CASRPGTDTQYF.

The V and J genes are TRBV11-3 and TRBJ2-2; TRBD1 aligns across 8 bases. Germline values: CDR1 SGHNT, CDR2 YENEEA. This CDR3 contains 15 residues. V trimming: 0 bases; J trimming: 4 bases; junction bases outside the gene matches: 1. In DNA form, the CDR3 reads TGTGCCAGCAGCTTAGACAGGGGGCGCACCGGGGAGCTGTTTTTT. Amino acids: CASSLDRGRTGELFF.

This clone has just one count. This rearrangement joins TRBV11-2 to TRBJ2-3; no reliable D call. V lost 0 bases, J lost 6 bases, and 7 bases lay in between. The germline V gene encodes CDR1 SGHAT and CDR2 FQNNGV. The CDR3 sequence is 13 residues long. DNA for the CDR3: TGTGCCAGCAGCTTAGACGGACCGGATACGCAGTATTTT. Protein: CASSLDGPDTQYF.

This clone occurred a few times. The CDR3 sequence is CASSMMVQPQHF. CDR3 bases: TGTGCCAGTAGTATGATGGTTCAGCCCCAGCATTTT. J is TRBJ1-5 and V is TRBV19; D is undetermined. CDR3 size: 12 residues. V was pared by 3 bases and J by 6 bases, with 6 bases between. Germline V gene lookup returns CDR1 LNHDA and CDR2 SQIVND (reference sequence).

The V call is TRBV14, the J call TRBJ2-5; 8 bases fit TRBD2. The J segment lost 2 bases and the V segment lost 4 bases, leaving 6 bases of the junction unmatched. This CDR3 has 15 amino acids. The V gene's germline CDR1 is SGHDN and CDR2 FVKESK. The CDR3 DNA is TGTGCCAGCAGCCTGAGCGGGGGCAAACAAGAGACCCAGTACTTC. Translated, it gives CASSLSGGKQETQYF.

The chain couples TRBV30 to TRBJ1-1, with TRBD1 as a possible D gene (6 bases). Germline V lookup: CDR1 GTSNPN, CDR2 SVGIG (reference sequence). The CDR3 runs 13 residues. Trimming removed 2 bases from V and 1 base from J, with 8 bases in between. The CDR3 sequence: CAWSLRGNTEAFF. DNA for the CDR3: TGTGCCTGGAGTCTCAGGGGGAACACTGAAGCTTTCTTT.

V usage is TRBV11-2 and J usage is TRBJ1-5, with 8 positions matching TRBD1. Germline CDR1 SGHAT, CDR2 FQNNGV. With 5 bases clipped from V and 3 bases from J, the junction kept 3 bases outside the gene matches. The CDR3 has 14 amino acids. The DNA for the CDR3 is TGTGCCAGCAGCCCAGGGGGCACCAATCAGCCCCAGCATTTT. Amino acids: CASSPGGTNQPQHF.

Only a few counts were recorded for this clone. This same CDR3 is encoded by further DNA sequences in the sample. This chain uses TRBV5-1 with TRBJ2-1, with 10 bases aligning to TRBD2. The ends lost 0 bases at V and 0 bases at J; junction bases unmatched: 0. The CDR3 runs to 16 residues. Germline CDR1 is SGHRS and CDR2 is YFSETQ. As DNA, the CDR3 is TGCGCCAGCAGCTTGGCTAGCGGGAGCTCCTACAATGAGCAGTTCTTC. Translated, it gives CASSLASGSSYNEQFF.

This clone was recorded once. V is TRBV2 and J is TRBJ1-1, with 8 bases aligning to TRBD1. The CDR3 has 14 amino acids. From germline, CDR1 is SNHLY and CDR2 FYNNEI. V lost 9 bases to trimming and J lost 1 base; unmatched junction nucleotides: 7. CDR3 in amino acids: CARPHRGKNTEAFF. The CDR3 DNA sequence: TGTGCCAGGCCCCACAGGGGGAAGAACACTGAAGCTTTCTTT. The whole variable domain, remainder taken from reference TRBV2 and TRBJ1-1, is EPEVTQTPSHQVTQMGQEVILRCVPISNHLYFYWYRQILGQKVEFLVSFYNNEISEKSEIFDDQFSVERPDGSNFTLKIRSTKLEDSAMYFCARPHRGKNTEAFFGQGTRLTVV.

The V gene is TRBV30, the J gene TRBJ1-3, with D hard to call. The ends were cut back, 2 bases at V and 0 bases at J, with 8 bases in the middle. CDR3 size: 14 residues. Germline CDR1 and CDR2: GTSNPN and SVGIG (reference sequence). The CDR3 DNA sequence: TGTGCCTGGAGTAGTCAACTCTCTGGAAACACCATATATTTT. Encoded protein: CAWSSQLSGNTIYF.